The entry below gives a single T cell receptor (beta chain) sequence along with its context. What antigen it recognizes has not been identified. No quality values exist for individual bases; no much larger clone is one base distant. The library relied on the immunoSEQ multiplex PCR assay. TCRdb obtained this table from immuneACCESS and retained in-frame rearrangements with V and J assigned. These tables miss some clones; where compared with another copy, unresolved V genes account for less than half of the shortfall, and the remainder is unexplained. The sample table lists 130,000 to 150,000 clones, more than 85% of them with a count of one. The ten largest clonotypes hold approximately 2.9% of the sample. The record originates from a study of control samples from healthy donors and cancer patients (dated by TCRdb to the early 2020s). The receptor's source is a man aged 25 to 40 in good health. Sequenced: blood.

The CDR3 sequence is CASNGDTGELFF. Here is the DNA: TGTGCCAGCAACGGAGACACCGGGGAGCTGTTTTTT. The chain employs TRBV25-1 and TRBJ2-2; no D gene can be assigned with confidence. V gives up 7 bases and J gives up 3 bases, and the segment between their germline ends measures 6 bases. Spanning cysteine to phenylalanine, the CDR3 consists of 12 amino acids. Only the CDR3 DNA stays, 36 bases, in frame from base 1. CDR1 and CDR2, per the germline V gene, are MGHDK and SYGVNS.